This TCR beta chain was sequenced during a study of blood T cell repertoires in COVID-19 (dated by TCRdb to about 2020). Concerning the study at large: Collaborator samples came from the United States, Italy and Spain and covered acute and convalescent phases of COVID-19. Where available, HLA class I and class II types were taken from metadata supplied by the sample provider and were not determined by assay-based typing. The dataset comprised deeply sampled blood TCRbeta repertoires from subjects exposed to, actively infected with, or recovered from COVID-19. Nearly every sample came with metadata listing a de-identified subject ID, COVID-19 status, age in years and sex. The material from the prospective study consisted of cDNA or gDNA derived from T cells, B-cell-depleted T cells, or PBMCs. The samples were drawn from two sources: the first 160 participants of the ongoing ImmuneRACE study, and 1,000 to 1,500 subjects contributed by 6 global collaborators. The repertoires were made available in a free public database intended to serve as a resource for research on the immune response to SARS-CoV-2. Overall results and qualifications from the work: How much clinical and demographic metadata was included differed by source and by participant, and the metadata was provided uncurated.

TCRbeta CDR3 regions were amplified from genomic DNA using the immunoSEQ Assay, a bias-controlled multiplex PCR. Per the source publication's procedure: The number of nucleated cells in each sample was estimated by amplification of reference gene primers within the assay. To quantify the absolute abundance of each unique TCRbeta CDR3 rearrangement, sequence reads were collapsed and filtered. For each sample, productive Simpson clonality was calculated as the square root of Simpson's diversity index across productive rearrangements. This is the immuneACCESS table as TCRdb keeps it, with only in-frame sequences that have V and J called. A part of the clones is gone; compared with another copy, unresolved V genes explain less than half, and the rest is unexplained. V and J calls and clone size are given by that table; D and trimming were obtained from the DNA. Here the sample has approximately 230,000 clones; 70% to 90% occur a single time. In total, the top ten clones hold roughly 3% of the sample.

The germline V gene sets CDR1 to MNHEY and CDR2 to SVGAGI. A distance of 15 bases separates the germline ends of V and J, which lose 7 bases and 3 bases respectively. The CDR3 numbers 14 residues from cysteine through phenylalanine. CDR3 DNA only is kept here, 42 bases in frame from base 1. This clone was observed a single time. The target of this receptor is not known. Base quality data are lacking; no much larger clone is found one base away. Each collaborating institution followed its own protocols to collect whole blood in K2EDTA tubes. Collaborator samples were shipped for TCRbeta analysis as frozen whole blood, isolated PBMCs, or DNA extracted from either sample type.

The receptor's source is a man between 18 and 29 years old with active or convalescent COVID-19. The chain couples TRBV6-5 to TRBJ1-1; TRBD1 is perhaps the D gene, given 5 matching bases. The source material was peripheral blood. The CDR3 region reads CASTPRGWDTEAFF. The bases are TGTGCCAGCACCCCCCGGGGGTGGGACACTGAAGCTTTCTTT.